Listed here are 18 T cell receptor beta chains from one sample, sequenced in a study of blood T cell repertoires in COVID-19. Using immunoSEQ multiplex PCR, the repertoire was profiled, and TCRdb retains in-frame clones only, with some absent. The top ten hold around 2% of the sample, which has more than 85,000 clones, about 90% seen once. Sequencing was done on a sample of peripheral blood. The receptors were gathered from a man between 45 and 60 years old with active COVID-19.

V and J are TRBV6-6 and TRBJ2-1, with D maybe TRBD1 (6 bases). V lost 4 bases to trimming and J lost 3 bases, with 10 bases between them. Germline CDR1 and CDR2: MNHNY and SVGAGI (reference sequence). The CDR3 length is 14 residues. CDR3 coding DNA: TGTGCCAGCAGTTTTAGGGACATCTACAATGAGCAGTTCTTC. It encodes CASSFRDIYNEQFF.

This clone appeared once. The rearrangement links TRBV6-2 or TRBV6-3 to TRBJ1-2; no clear D gene. CDR3 length: 15 residues. V lost 4 bases, J lost 0 bases, and 12 bases lay in between. Germline CDR1 is MNHEY and CDR2 is SVGEGT. The CDR3, as DNA: TGTGCCAGCAGTTGGGAGGGTTTGGCTAACTATGGCTACACCTTC. It is translated as CASSWEGLANYGYTF.

The chain couples TRBV2 to TRBJ2-5, with 10 bases aligning to TRBD1. The length of the CDR3 is 15 residues. V lost 5 bases and J lost 5; bases outside the gene matches: 8. Germline V gene data show CDR1 as SNHLY and CDR2 as FYNNEI. The CDR3 DNA reads as TGTGCCAGCAGTCCAAGACAGGGGGCGGTGGAGACCCAGTACTTC. This translates into CASSPRQGAVETQYF.

This clone showed up just a few times. This rearrangement joins TRBV7-9 to TRBJ2-7; weak D call: TRBD1 (6 bases). The CDR3 loop spans 14 amino acids. V was cut by 6 bases and J by 0 bases, with 12 bases left in between. Germline lookup yields CDR1 SEHNR and CDR2 FQNEAQ (reference sequence). CDR3 sequence: CASSSRDNSYEQYF. The CDR3 DNA reads as TGTGCCAGCAGTTCACGGGACAACTCCTACGAGCAGTACTTC.

The chain joins TRBV20-1 to TRBJ2-5; no clear D gene. CDR1 DFQATT and CDR2 SNEGSKA come from the germline V gene (reference sequence). Trimming left V 3 bases short and J 4 bases short, with 9 bases between. The CDR3 extends over 12 amino acids. CDR3 sequence (DNA): TGCAGTGCTAGTCTTCTCGGAGAGACCCAGTACTTC. It yields the protein CSASLLGETQYF.

The rearrangement links TRBV5-1 to TRBJ1-1; 7 nucleotides match TRBD1. Unmatched junction bases numbered 12, after V lost 1 base and J lost 12 bases. This CDR3 is built from 14 residues. CDR1 and CDR2 (germline): SGHRS, YFSETQ. In nucleotides, the CDR3 is TGCGCCAGCAGCTTGACACGACAGGGTTACGGTTCTTTCTTT. Protein: CASSLTRQGYGSFF.

The V and J genes are TRBV5-1 and TRBJ2-7, with TRBD2 matching over 8 bases. Germline CDR1 SGHRS, CDR2 YFSETQ. V was clipped by 0 bases and J by 2 bases; unmatched bases: 7. The CDR3 runs to 16 residues. The CDR3 reads CASSLATAGGAYEQYF. The CDR3 coding sequence is TGCGCCAGCAGCTTGGCTACGGCGGGGGGCGCCTACGAGCAGTACTTC. Supplemented by reference TRBV5-1 and TRBJ2-7, the full variable domain reads KAGVTQTPRYLIKTRGQQVTLSCSPISGHRSVSWYQQTPGQGLQFLFEYFSETQRNKGNFPGRFSGRQFSNSRSEMNVSTLELGDSALYLCASSLATAGGAYEQYFGPGTRLTVT.

The chain recombines TRBV7-2 with TRBJ2-5; possible D gene TRBD2, 5 bases. Trimming stripped 3 bases from V and 7 bases from J, with 15 bases between. This CDR3 contains 14 residues. Looked up from germline, CDR1 is SGHTA and CDR2 is FQGNSA. The CDR3 region has the DNA TGTGCCAGCAGCTTCCAGCAGGCCCGGGGGACCCAGTACTTC. This gives the protein CASSFQQARGTQYF.

This chain links TRBV2 with TRBJ2-7, with TRBD2 identical over 9 bases. This CDR3 has 13 amino acids. In germline, CDR1 is SNHLY, CDR2 FYNNEI. V lost 11 bases and J lost 0; bases outside the gene matches: 5. Here the CDR3 reads CAGRGGSSYEQYF. The CDR3 DNA reads TGTGCCGGGCGGGGGGGCAGCTCCTACGAGCAGTACTTC.

V gene TRBV6-9 combines with J gene TRBJ2-4; maybe TRBD1 (6 bases). Trimming left V 2 bases short and J 1 base short, with 15 bases between. There are 17 residues in the CDR3. In germline, CDR1 is MNHGY, CDR2 SVAAGI. The CDR3 region has the DNA TGTGCCAGCAGTTATGGGGGCCCGGGGACGGCCAAAAACATTCAGTACTTC. Protein product: CASSYGGPGTAKNIQYF.

The gene calls are TRBV28 and TRBJ2-2; unclear D gene. V lost 2 bases and J lost 8, with 3 bases in between. The CDR3 has 11 residues. The germline V gene encodes CDR1 MDHEN and CDR2 SYDVKM. This CDR3 is CASSLIGELFF. CDR3 in DNA: TGTGCCAGCAGTTTAATAGGGGAGCTGTTTTTT.

The V call is TRBV13, the J call TRBJ2-7, with 9 bases that match TRBD1. This CDR3 contains 14 residues. The junction had 6 bases not matched to a gene; V was cut back by 5 bases and J by 4 bases. Germline loops: CDR1 PRHDT, CDR2 FYEKMQ (reference sequence). The CDR3 region is CASSAQGASYEQYF. The CDR3 nucleotides are TGTGCCAGCAGCGCACAGGGGGCCTCATACGAGCAGTACTTC.

This chain connects TRBV9 to TRBJ2-1; D call uncertain. Germline V gene data show CDR1 as SGDLS and CDR2 as YYNGEE. The CDR3 loop spans 15 amino acids. Trimming cost V 3 bases and J 1 base, with 11 bases left between them. Written as DNA, the CDR3 is TGTGCCAGCAGCGCTAGAGACGGTTCCTACAATGAGCAGTTCTTC. This gives the protein CASSARDGSYNEQFF. The variable domain in full, completed from reference TRBV9 and TRBJ2-1, reads DSGVTQTPKHLITATGQRVTLRCSPRSGDLSVYWYQQSLDQGLQFLIQYYNGEERAKGNILERFSAQQFPDLHSELNLSSLELGDSALYFCASSARDGSYNEQFFGPGTRLTVL.

The rearrangement uses TRBV10-3 and TRBJ2-5; a weak D match, TRBD1 (5 bases). The CDR3 totals 13 residues. V was pared by 6 bases and J by 5 bases, with 13 bases between. The germline V gene encodes CDR1 ENHRY and CDR2 SYGVKD. The CDR3 DNA reads as TGTGCCATCAGACTTGACAGATACGAGACCCAGTACTTC. Translated, it gives CAIRLDRYETQYF.

The CDR3 region has the DNA TGCGCCAGCAGCTTGGATGGGGCCTTGGGCCCCCCTGGGGCCAACGTCCTGACTTTC. Amino acid sequence: CASSLDGALGPPGANVLTF. The chain links TRBV5-1 to TRBJ2-6; tentative D call: TRBD1 (5 bases). The CDR3 loop spans 19 amino acids. Between the trimmed V and J ends, which lost 0 bases and 2 bases, there was a span of 18 bases. The germline V gene has CDR1 SGHRS and CDR2 YFSETQ.

This chain links TRBV12-3 or TRBV12-4 with TRBJ1-1, with a weak D call TRBD1 (6 bases). CDR3 length: 12 amino acids. Trimming took off 6 bases at V and 6 bases at J, with 11 bases between the two ends. The CDR3 here is CASSAQGAEAFF. CDR3 DNA sequence: TGTGCCAGCAGCGCACAGGGTGCTGAAGCTTTCTTT.

By share, this clone ranks as medium-sized. The rearrangement links TRBV12-5 to TRBJ2-3; TRBD2 agrees at 11 bases. V lost 3 bases and J lost 3; bases outside the gene matches: 5. CDR3 length equals 16 residues. Germline loops: CDR1 LGHNT, CDR2 FRNRAP. CDR3 bases: TGTGCTAGTGGTTTACTTAGCGGGGGGGCTACAGATACGCAGTATTTT. The encoded protein is CASGLLSGGATDTQYF.

The chain has TRBV6-2 or TRBV6-3 and TRBJ2-7; a weak D match, TRBD2 (6 bases). Germline assignment: CDR1 MNHEY and CDR2 SVGEGT. V lost 4 bases to trimming and J lost 4 bases, with 20 bases between them. The CDR3 extends over 16 amino acids. Here the CDR3 DNA reads TGTGCCAGCAGTTCACTCCCCGGGCAGGGAGGTTACGAGCAGTACTTC. The encoded protein is CASSSLPGQGGYEQYF.